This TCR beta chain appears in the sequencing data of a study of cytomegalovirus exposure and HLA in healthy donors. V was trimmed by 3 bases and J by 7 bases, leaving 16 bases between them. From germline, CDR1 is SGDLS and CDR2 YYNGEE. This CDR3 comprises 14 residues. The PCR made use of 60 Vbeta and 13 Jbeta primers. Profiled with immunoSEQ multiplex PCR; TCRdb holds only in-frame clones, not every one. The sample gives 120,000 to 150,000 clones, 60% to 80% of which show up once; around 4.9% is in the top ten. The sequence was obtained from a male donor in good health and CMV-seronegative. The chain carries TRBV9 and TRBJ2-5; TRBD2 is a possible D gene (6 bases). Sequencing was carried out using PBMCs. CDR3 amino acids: CASSADRIGGTQYF. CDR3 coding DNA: TGTGCCAGCAGCGCCGACCGGATCGGGGGGACCCAGTACTTC.